The 16 T cell receptor beta chains below come from one sample, sequenced in a study of shared clonotypes between healthy human individuals. Using immunoSEQ multiplex PCR, the repertoire was profiled, and TCRdb retains in-frame clones only, with some absent. The repertoire holds 1,400,000 or so clones, 97% to 99% seen once, with about 0.4% in the top ten. Sequenced input: naive CD4+ T cells sorted from blood. Subset in this sample: CD45RA+ positively selected. Receptors were obtained from a man aged 30-40 years in good health.

The rearrangement joins TRBV28 to TRBJ2-7; D gene uncertain. Germline V gene lookup returns CDR1 MDHEN and CDR2 SYDVKM. This CDR3 comprises 13 residues. V lost 6 bases, J lost 2 bases, and 11 bases lay in between. This chain's CDR3 is CASRQVAPYEQYF. For the CDR3, the DNA is TGTGCCAGCAGGCAGGTTGCCCCCTACGAGCAGTACTTC.

V and J are TRBV5-1 and TRBJ2-3, with 10 bases identical to TRBD2. The CDR3 sequence is 16 residues long. The V and J ends lost 3 bases and 1 base, in that order; junction bases with no gene match: 5. The V gene's germline CDR1 is SGHRS and CDR2 YFSETQ. The CDR3 region is CASSSWTSGRTDTQYF. CDR3 DNA sequence: TGCGCCAGCAGCTCTTGGACTAGCGGCCGCACAGATACGCAGTATTTT.

The chain employs TRBV15 and TRBJ2-1; D tentatively reads TRBD1 or TRBD2 (5 bases each). With 0 bases removed from V and 4 bases from J, the gap between germline ends came to 22 bases. The CDR3 runs 19 residues. Germline CDR1 and CDR2: LNHNV and YYDKDF (reference sequence). This CDR3 reads CATSRESPGTTKHYNEQFF. The CDR3 DNA sequence: TGTGCCACCAGCAGAGAGTCCCCCGGGACCACAAAACATTACAATGAGCAGTTCTTC. Full variable domain (outside the CDR3, taken from reference TRBV15 and TRBJ2-1): DAMVIQNPRYQVTQFGKPVTLSCSQTLNHNVMYWYQQKSSQAPKLLFHYYDKDFNNEADTPDNFQSRRPNTSFCFLDIRSPGLGDTAMYLCATSRESPGTTKHYNEQFFGPGTRLTVL.

V usage is TRBV7-2 and J usage is TRBJ2-7; the D gene is possibly TRBD2 (6 bases). CDR3 length equals 15 residues. Per the germline V gene, CDR1 is SGHTA and CDR2 is FQGNSA. V was shortened by 3 bases and J by 6 bases, with 18 bases between the two germline ends. The CDR3 protein is CASSFQGGGYGEQYF. Here the CDR3 DNA reads TGTGCCAGCAGCTTCCAGGGAGGAGGCTATGGCGAGCAGTACTTC. The complete variable domain, with remaining parts taken from reference TRBV7-2 and TRBJ2-7, reads GAGVSQSPSNKVTEKGKDVELRCDPISGHTALYWYRQSLGQGLEFLIYFQGNSAPDKSGLPSDRFSAERTGGSVSTLTIQRTQQEDSAVYLCASSFQGGGYGEQYFGPGTRLTVT.

CDR3 amino acids: CSVERSYNEQFF. The CDR3 DNA sequence: TGCAGCGTTGAAAGGTCCTACAATGAGCAGTTCTTC. This sequence joins TRBV29-1 and TRBJ2-1; D remains unclear. Germline CDR1 is SQVTM and CDR2 is ANQGSEA. This CDR3 is 12 amino acids long. Trimming left V 2 bases short and J 1 base short, with 3 bases between.

The chain recombines TRBV15 with TRBJ1-1; D not certain. Between the trimmed V and J ends, which lost 3 bases and 1 base, there was a span of 6 bases. The CDR3 is made up of 13 amino acids. The germline V gene encodes CDR1 LNHNV and CDR2 YYDKDF (reference sequence). The CDR3 region has the DNA TGTGCCACCAGCAGGTTAAAGAACACTGAAGCTTTCTTT. It yields the protein CATSRLKNTEAFF.

The chain couples TRBV6-5 to TRBJ2-7; 7 bases fit TRBD1. Germline V lookup: CDR1 MNHEY, CDR2 SVGAGI. J gave up 4 bases and V 9 bases, and 12 bases lay outside the gene matches. The CDR3 totals 14 residues. The DNA for the CDR3 is TGTGCCAGTACGAAGACAGGGATGGCGTACGAGCAGTACTTC. It translates to CASTKTGMAYEQYF.

V gene TRBV5-8 combines with J gene TRBJ1-5, with D possibly being TRBD1 (6 bases). The V and J ends lost 0 bases and 8 bases respectively, with 18 bases between them. The CDR3 runs to 16 residues. Germline lookup yields CDR1 SGHTS and CDR2 YDEGEE. In nucleotides, the CDR3 is TGTGCCAGCAGCTTGGCCGGGGGGGGGCGTTTAAAGCCCCAGCATTTT. Protein product: CASSLAGGGRLKPQHF.

The rearrangement joins TRBV7-9 to TRBJ2-2; 11 bases agree with TRBD2. The CDR3 covers 18 residues. Germline CDR1 SEHNR, CDR2 FQNEAQ (reference sequence). V lost 5 bases and J lost 0; bases outside the gene matches: 8. The CDR3 here is CASSPKTSGTSNTGELFF. Here the CDR3 DNA reads TGTGCCAGCAGCCCAAAGACTAGCGGGACCTCGAACACCGGGGAGCTGTTTTTT.

This clone turned up a few times. Different DNA sequences within this sample yield the same CDR3. The rearrangement uses TRBV5-1 and TRBJ2-3; TRBD2 aligns across 7 bases. The CDR3 extends over 14 amino acids. Trimming removed 2 bases from V and 0 bases from J; junction bases left unmatched: 0. Germline CDR1 reads SGHRS; CDR2 reads YFSETQ. The CDR3, as DNA: TGCGCCAGCAGCTTCGGGGGGAGCACAGATACGCAGTATTTT. This sequence encodes CASSFGGSTDTQYF. Together with reference TRBV5-1 and TRBJ2-3, the CDR3 gives the full variable domain: KAGVTQTPRYLIKTRGQQVTLSCSPISGHRSVSWYQQTPGQGLQFLFEYFSETQRNKGNFPGRFSGRQFSNSRSEMNVSTLELGDSALYLCASSFGGSTDTQYFGPGTRLTVL.

The chain uses TRBV11-3 and TRBJ2-1, with D perhaps given as TRBD1 or TRBD2 (7 bases each). CDR3 length: 16 amino acids. V lost 6 bases and J lost 6, with 21 bases in between. CDR1 is SGHNT, CDR2 YENEEA, per germline. CDR3: CASSPRGLADVNEQFF. DNA of the CDR3: TGTGCCAGCAGTCCAAGGGGGCTAGCGGACGTCAATGAGCAGTTCTTC.

The chain links TRBV15 to TRBJ2-7; D may be TRBD2 (5 bases). The CDR3 is 12 residues long. V dropped 3 bases and J dropped 5 bases, with 8 bases sitting between them. From germline, CDR1 is LNHNV and CDR2 YYDKDF (reference sequence). This chain's CDR3 is CATSSWRDEQYF. CDR3 bases: TGTGCCACCAGCAGCTGGCGGGACGAGCAGTACTTC.

This clone was seen a single time. The sample contains more than one DNA sequence encoding this CDR3. The chain recombines TRBV5-1 with TRBJ1-4, with 8 nucleotides matching TRBD1. The germline V gene encodes CDR1 SGHRS and CDR2 YFSETQ. CDR3 size: 14 residues. J was trimmed by 7 bases and V by 4 bases; bases with no gene match: 6. CDR3 DNA sequence: TGCGCCAGCAGCCTCGACAGGGGAGGTGAAAAACTGTTTTTT. Amino acid sequence: CASSLDRGGEKLFF.

The rearrangement uses TRBV6-5 and TRBJ2-5, with D possibly being TRBD2 (5 bases). CDR3 length equals 15 residues. The V gene lost 2 bases and the J gene lost 3 bases, with 13 bases spanning the gap. From germline, CDR1 is MNHEY and CDR2 SVGAGI. Here the CDR3 reads CASSYVAAAEETQYF. Written as DNA, the CDR3 is TGTGCCAGCAGTTACGTGGCAGCGGCCGAAGAGACCCAGTACTTC.

The chain recombines TRBV6-4 with TRBJ2-7; D unclear. The CDR3 has 15 amino acids. The V gene's germline CDR1 is MRHNA and CDR2 SNTAGT. Trimming cost V 2 bases and J 3 bases, with 14 bases left between them. The CDR3 is CASSDKLGDFYEQYF. The CDR3 DNA sequence: TGTGCCAGCAGTGACAAGCTTGGGGATTTCTACGAGCAGTACTTC.

This chain connects TRBV27 to TRBJ2-7; D unresolved. The CDR3 runs to 14 residues. V dropped 3 bases and J dropped 4 bases, with 13 bases sitting between them. Germline loops: CDR1 MNHEY, CDR2 SMNVEV (reference sequence). The CDR3 DNA follows: TGTGCCAGCAGTTTCAGACGCCCTTGGTACGAGCAGTACTTC. Translating gives CASSFRRPWYEQYF.